The present T cell receptor beta chain was sequenced within a study of T-cell memory formation after mild COVID-19 (dated by TCRdb to the early 2020s). Context from the whole study: Most TCR sequence clusters were specific to one of the two donors. Longitudinal TCRalpha and TCRbeta repertoire sequencing tracked T-cell clones expanding and contracting after mild COVID-19 in a couple of donors. The cohort was made up of two young adult volunteers, one female and one male, who were previously healthy. General conclusions and limits of the study: Balanced CD4/CD8 phenotypes were observed for clones contracting from day 15 to 85, whereas a bias towards CD4+ was observed for a second wave of clones expanding from day 15 to 37. SARS-CoV-2 specificity of the second-wave clones peaking on day 37 was not confirmed. The detection of some responding clones in pre-infection memory suggests that pre-existing cross-reactive memory T cells joined the SARS-CoV-2 response. The study included only a couple of mild cases, and larger cohorts that include severe cases with pre-infection samples were judged to be necessary. Contracting CD4+ clones were found mainly in CM and EM memory subsets, while CD8+ clones were enriched in EMRA.

This clonotype has more than one count but fewer than ten. Its cognate antigen has yet to be identified. It has no much larger one-base neighbor in the sample; base qualities were not kept. Ficoll-Paque density gradient centrifugation was used to isolate PBMCs. Clipping removes 0 bases from V and 4 bases from J, with 9 as the unmatched junction base count. CDR1 and CDR2 are drawn from the germline V gene (reference sequence): LNHNV, YYDKDF. The CDR3 measures 17 amino acids from cysteine to phenylalanine. Of all the DNA, just the CDR3 is kept, 51 bases in frame from base 1. TCRdb lists the instrument as Illumina NovaSeq 6000. cDNA libraries for TCRalpha and TCRbeta were prepared by 5'RACE using constant-segment primers, with sample barcodes and unique molecular identifiers added. RNA was extracted from every sample with Trizol reagent. Amplification of the libraries took two PCR steps, and the second step added a second sample barcode plus Illumina TruSeq adapters. Sequencing of the libraries was done on an Illumina NovaSeq, producing 2 x 150 bp paired-end reads. The authors' analysis ran thus. Demultiplexing of reads and collapsing into UMI-guided consensus sequences were performed with migec v1.2.7. Using mixcr v2.1.11, the UMI consensuses were aligned to TRA and TRB V and J templates and assembled into clonotypes. A clonotype was counted as expanded or contracted only if both edgeR and NoisET called the change significant, with noise models trained on biological replicates. For edgeR calls, a false discovery rate-adjusted p below 0.01 and a log2 fold-change threshold of 1 were applied. As an exploratory analysis of dynamics, PCA with hierarchical clustering was applied to max-normalized trajectories of the 1000 most abundant clonotypes. Separately sequenced CD4+ and CD8+ repertoires were used to assign a CD4 or CD8 phenotype to each responding clone. TCRdb reworked the public reads: Q25 trimming with fastp, MiXCR clone assembly, productive beta chains retained. Rows merge per CDR3 protein into single entries with the most common DNA and genes. The V and J calls, along with clone size, are taken from TCRdb and not from the paper's own processing. In all, the sample holds hundreds of thousands of distinct CDR3 sequences, and around 27% of those were seen once. Approximately 15% of the sample rests with the top ten.

Sequences were obtained from PBMCs or a T cell subset sorted from them (not recorded which). The chain couples TRBV15 to TRBJ2-3, with 8 central nucleotides matching TRBD1. The sequence derives from an adult woman who had mild COVID-19 (a few samples of this study predate the infection). The sample titles of this study are shuffled in the database, so cell type and time point are left out; the donor was told from shared clones. The CDR3 region has the sequence CATSRDPGGASPDTQYF. Read as DNA, the sequence is TGTGCCACCAGCAGAGACCCAGGGGGCGCCAGTCCAGATACGCAGTATTTT.